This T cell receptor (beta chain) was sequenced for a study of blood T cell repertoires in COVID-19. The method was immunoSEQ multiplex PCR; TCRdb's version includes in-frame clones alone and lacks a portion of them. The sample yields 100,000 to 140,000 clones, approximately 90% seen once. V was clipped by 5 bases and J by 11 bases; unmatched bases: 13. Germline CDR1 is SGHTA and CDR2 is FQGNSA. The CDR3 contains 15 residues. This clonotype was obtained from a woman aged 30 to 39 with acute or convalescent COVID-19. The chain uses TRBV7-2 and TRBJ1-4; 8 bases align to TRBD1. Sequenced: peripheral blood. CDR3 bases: TGTGCCAGCAGCCGCTGGACAGGGAGGGAAGCGAAACTGTTTTTT. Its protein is CASSRWTGREAKLFF.